One and the same sample provided the 14 T cell receptor beta chains below, sequenced in a study of blood T cell repertoires in COVID-19. TCRdb's table, derived via immunoSEQ multiplex PCR, lists solely in-frame clones and lacks some. Here the sample spans 70,000 or so clones, about four fifths being singletons. The sample comprised peripheral blood. Receptor source: a man aged 60-69 years with COVID-19, enrolled during active disease.

This clone was seen a handful of times. The chain joins TRBV5-1 to TRBJ2-1, with D maybe TRBD2 (6 bases). From germline, CDR1 is SGHRS and CDR2 YFSETQ. The V and J ends lost 4 bases and 10 bases respectively, with 15 bases between them. The CDR3 totals 13 residues. The CDR3 DNA reads as TGCGCCAGCAGCGATGGGACTCCTCGAGAGCAGTTCTTC. Translation: CASSDGTPREQFF.

This clone was detected only once. The rearrangement uses TRBV5-1 and TRBJ2-2; 8 bases are shared with TRBD1. The germline CDR1 and CDR2 sequences are SGHRS and YFSETQ. The J segment lost 7 bases and the V segment lost 4 bases, leaving 9 bases of the junction unmatched. The CDR3 length is 15 residues. The CDR3 protein is CASSLTGGFIGELFF. The CDR3 coding sequence is TGCGCCAGCAGCCTTACAGGGGGGTTCATCGGGGAGCTGTTTTTT.

This clone turned up a few times. As DNA, the CDR3 is TGTGCCAGCAGCCAATGGACTTCAACCGGGGAGCTGTTTTTT. It translates to CASSQWTSTGELFF. The V gene is TRBV3-1 (or the pseudogene TRBV3-2), the J gene TRBJ2-2; D may be TRBD2 (5 bases). CDR3 size: 14 residues. CDR1 is LGHDT and CDR2 is YNNKEL in the germline V gene (reference sequence). Deletions cut 2 bases from V and 5 bases from J, with 9 bases between.

The chain employs TRBV11-2 and TRBJ2-5, with 10 bases that match TRBD2. Germline V gene lookup returns CDR1 SGHAT and CDR2 FQNNGV. V gave up 1 base and J gave up 4 bases; unmatched junction bases: 6. CDR3 length: 16 residues. DNA of the CDR3: TGTGCCAGCAGCTTAGTAATACTAGCGGGGCGAGAGACCCAGTACTTC. It codes for CASSLVILAGRETQYF.

V usage is TRBV3-1 (or the pseudogene TRBV3-2) and J usage is TRBJ1-5, with 8 bases aligning to TRBD1. This CDR3 comprises 13 residues. The trim removed 0 bases at V and 16 bases at J, leaving 8 bases unmatched. Germline-derived CDR1 and CDR2 are LGHDT and YNNKEL (reference sequence). The CDR3 loop reads CASSQEPGQVEHF. CDR3 DNA: TGTGCCAGCAGCCAAGAGCCGGGACAGGTGGAACATTTT.

V and J are TRBV6-5 and TRBJ1-6; D is uncertain. Germline CDR1 reads MNHEY; CDR2 reads SVGAGI. The CDR3 totals 16 residues. V lost 2 bases, J lost 6 bases, and 14 bases lay in between. CDR3 amino acids: CASSYIIGGPNSPLHF. The CDR3 region has the DNA TGTGCCAGCAGTTACATCATAGGAGGCCCTAATTCACCCCTCCACTTT.

The chain employs TRBV6-6 and TRBJ1-1; 7 nucleotides agree with TRBD1. Germline CDR1 reads MNHNY; CDR2 reads SVGAGI (reference sequence). J gave up 4 bases and V 6 bases, and 8 bases lay outside the gene matches. The CDR3 extends over 14 amino acids. The CDR3 DNA sequence: TGTGCCAGCAGCCACAGACAGGGCGGCACTGAAGCTTTCTTT. Its protein product is CASSHRQGGTEAFF.

The chain combines TRBV6-5 with TRBJ2-7; D is ambiguous. Germline loops: CDR1 MNHEY, CDR2 SVGAGI. V was trimmed by 6 bases and J by 0 bases, leaving 9 bases between them. This CDR3 has 13 amino acids. This chain's CDR3 is CASRPDTSYEQYF. CDR3 bases: TGTGCCAGCAGACCCGACACCTCCTACGAGCAGTACTTC.

V gene TRBV7-9 combines with J gene TRBJ1-2; D gene ambiguous. The length of the CDR3 is 14 residues. Per germline, CDR1 SEHNR and CDR2 FQNEAQ (reference sequence). Trimming shortened V by 1 base and J by 7 bases, and 13 bases separated the two germline ends. CDR3 in DNA: TGTGCCAGCAGCTTAGTCTGGGCTGAGGGTGGCTACACCTTC. Translation: CASSLVWAEGGYTF.

This clone was counted only a few times. This chain uses TRBV11-1 with TRBJ1-1; tentatively, D is TRBD1 (5 bases). From germline, CDR1 is SGHAT and CDR2 FQDESV (reference sequence). V gave up 5 bases and J gave up 1 base, with 11 bases separating them. The CDR3 spans 14 residues. This CDR3 reads CASSKGHENTEAFF. The DNA for the CDR3 is TGTGCCAGCAGCAAAGGACACGAGAACACTGAAGCTTTCTTT.

This chain uses TRBV6-5 with TRBJ2-3; 7 bases line up with TRBD1. Germline assignment: CDR1 MNHEY and CDR2 SVGAGI. V was clipped by 4 bases and J by 1 base; unmatched bases: 2. The CDR3 covers 14 residues. Here the CDR3 reads CASSSGQGTDTQYF. CDR3 in DNA: TGTGCCAGCAGTTCCGGACAGGGCACAGATACGCAGTATTTT.

This chain connects TRBV5-1 to TRBJ2-5; the D is unclear. CDR1 and CDR2 (germline): SGHRS, YFSETQ. The germline V and J ends were trimmed by 0 bases and 7 bases, with 16 bases remaining between them. The CDR3 covers 15 residues. In DNA form, the CDR3 reads TGCGCCAGCAGCTTGGAGGATACAAGAAGAGGGACCCAGTACTTC. Translating it yields CASSLEDTRRGTQYF.

This chain connects TRBV5-1 to TRBJ1-4; possible D gene TRBD1, 6 bases. CDR3 length: 16 residues. V was clipped by 0 bases and J by 8 bases, with 17 bases between them. Per germline, CDR1 SGHRS and CDR2 YFSETQ. The CDR3 DNA reads as TGCGCCAGCAGCTTGGCCCCCCGGGGAGGGGGGGAAAAACTGTTTTTT. It specifies CASSLAPRGGGEKLFF.

V and J are TRBV7-9 and TRBJ1-6; 7 bases are a match to TRBD1. Per germline, CDR1 SEHNR and CDR2 FQNEAQ (reference sequence). This CDR3 is 17 amino acids long. V trimming: 5 bases; J trimming: 0 bases; junction bases outside the gene matches: 7. The CDR3, as DNA: TGTGCCAGCAGCGGACGACAGGGAAGCTCCTATAATTCACCCCTCCACTTT. Translated: CASSGRQGSSYNSPLHF. Full variable domain (missing parts from reference TRBV7-9 and TRBJ1-6): DTGVSQNPRHKITKRGQNVTFRCDPISEHNRLYWYRQTLGQGPEFLTYFQNEAQLEKSRLLSDRFSAERPKGSFSTLEIQRTEQGDSAMYLCASSGRQGSSYNSPLHFGNGTRLTVT.